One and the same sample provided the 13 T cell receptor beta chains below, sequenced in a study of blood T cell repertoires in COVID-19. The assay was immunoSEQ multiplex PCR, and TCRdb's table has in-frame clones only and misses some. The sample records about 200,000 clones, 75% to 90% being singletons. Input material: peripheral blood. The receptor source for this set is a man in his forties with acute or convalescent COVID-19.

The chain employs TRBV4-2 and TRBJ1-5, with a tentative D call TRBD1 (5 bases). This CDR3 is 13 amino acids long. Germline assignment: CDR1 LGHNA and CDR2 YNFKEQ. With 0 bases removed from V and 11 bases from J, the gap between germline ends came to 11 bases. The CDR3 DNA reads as TGTGCCAGCAGCCAAGACGGGGGAGGGACCCAGCATTTT. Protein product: CASSQDGGGTQHF.

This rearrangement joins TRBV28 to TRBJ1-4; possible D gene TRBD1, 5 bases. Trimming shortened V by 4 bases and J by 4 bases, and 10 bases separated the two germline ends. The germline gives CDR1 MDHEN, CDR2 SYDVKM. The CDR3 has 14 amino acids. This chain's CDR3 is CASSSTAGNEKLFF. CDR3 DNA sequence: TGTGCCAGCAGTTCGACAGCCGGTAATGAAAAACTGTTTTTT.

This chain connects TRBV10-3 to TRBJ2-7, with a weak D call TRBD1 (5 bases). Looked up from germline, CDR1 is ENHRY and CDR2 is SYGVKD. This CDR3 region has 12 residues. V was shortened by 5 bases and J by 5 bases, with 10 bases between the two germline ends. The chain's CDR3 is CAISLGPDEQYF. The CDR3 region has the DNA TGTGCCATCAGTTTGGGGCCTGACGAGCAGTACTTC.

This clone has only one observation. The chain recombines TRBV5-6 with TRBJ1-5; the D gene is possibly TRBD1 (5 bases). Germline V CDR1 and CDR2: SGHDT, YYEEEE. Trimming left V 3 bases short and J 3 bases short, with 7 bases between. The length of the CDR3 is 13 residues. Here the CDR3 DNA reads TGTGCCAGCAGCTGGGGGGTCAATCAGCCCCAGCATTTT. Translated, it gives CASSWGVNQPQHF.

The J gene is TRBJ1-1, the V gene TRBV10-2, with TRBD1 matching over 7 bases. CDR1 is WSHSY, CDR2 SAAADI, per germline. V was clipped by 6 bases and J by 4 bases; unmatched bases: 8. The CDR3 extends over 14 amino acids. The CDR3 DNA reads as TGCGCCAGCAGGCCCTCAGGGGGGTTCACTGAAGCTTTCTTT. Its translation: CASRPSGGFTEAFF.

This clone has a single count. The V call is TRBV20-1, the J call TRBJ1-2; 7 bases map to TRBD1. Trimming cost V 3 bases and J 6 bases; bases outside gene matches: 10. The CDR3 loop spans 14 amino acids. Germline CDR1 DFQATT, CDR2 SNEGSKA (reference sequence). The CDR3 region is CSASNGRGYNGYTF. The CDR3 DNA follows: TGCAGTGCTAGTAATGGCAGGGGGTATAATGGCTACACCTTC.

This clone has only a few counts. CDR3 sequence reads: CASSAVNTGELFF. The CDR3 region has the DNA TGTGCCAGCAGTGCTGTGAACACCGGGGAGCTGTTTTTT. This chain links TRBV2 with TRBJ2-2, with D unclear. Per the germline V gene, CDR1 is SNHLY and CDR2 is FYNNEI. The V end lost 4 bases, the J end lost 1 base, and 4 bases lay between the germline ends. This CDR3 has 13 amino acids.

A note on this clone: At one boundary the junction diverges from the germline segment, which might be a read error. The CDR3 DNA sequence: TGTGCCAGCTCCCCACAAAGCGGGTCCTACAATGAGCAGTTCTTC. It yields the protein CASSPQSGSYNEQFF. The genes are TRBV18 and TRBJ2-1; perhaps TRBD2 as D (6 bases). Per the germline V gene, CDR1 is KGHSH and CDR2 is LQKENI. The CDR3 totals 15 residues.

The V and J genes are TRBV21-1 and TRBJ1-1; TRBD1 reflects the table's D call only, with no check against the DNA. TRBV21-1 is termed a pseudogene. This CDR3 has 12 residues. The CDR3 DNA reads TGTGCCAGCAGCAAAGAGGACAGGAGGGCTTTCTTT. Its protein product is CASSKEDRRAFF.

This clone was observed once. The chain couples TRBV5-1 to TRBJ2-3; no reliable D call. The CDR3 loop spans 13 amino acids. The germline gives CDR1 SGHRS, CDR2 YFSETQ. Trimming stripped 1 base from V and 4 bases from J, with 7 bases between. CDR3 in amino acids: CASSLSPADTQYF. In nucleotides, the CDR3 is TGCGCCAGCAGCTTGTCGCCGGCAGATACGCAGTATTTT.

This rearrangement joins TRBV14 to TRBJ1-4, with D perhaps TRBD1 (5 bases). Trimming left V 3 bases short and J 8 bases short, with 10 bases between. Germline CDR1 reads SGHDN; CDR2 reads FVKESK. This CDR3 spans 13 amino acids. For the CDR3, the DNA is TGTGCCAGCAGCCAGGGGGGATTGGAAAAACTGTTTTTT. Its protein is CASSQGGLEKLFF.

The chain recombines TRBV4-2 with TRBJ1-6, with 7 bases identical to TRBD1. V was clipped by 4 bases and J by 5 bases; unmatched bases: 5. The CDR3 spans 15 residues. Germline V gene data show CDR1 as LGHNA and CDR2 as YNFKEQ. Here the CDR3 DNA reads TGTGCCAGCAGCCTGGGGACAGACGATAATTCACCCCTCCACTTT. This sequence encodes CASSLGTDDNSPLHF.

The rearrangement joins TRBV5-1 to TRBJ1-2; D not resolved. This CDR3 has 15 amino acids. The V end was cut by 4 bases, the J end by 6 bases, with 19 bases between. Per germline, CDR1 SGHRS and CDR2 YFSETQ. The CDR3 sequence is CASSLGPPGVDGYTF. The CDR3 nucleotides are TGCGCCAGCAGCCTCGGGCCCCCCGGGGTGGATGGCTACACCTTC.